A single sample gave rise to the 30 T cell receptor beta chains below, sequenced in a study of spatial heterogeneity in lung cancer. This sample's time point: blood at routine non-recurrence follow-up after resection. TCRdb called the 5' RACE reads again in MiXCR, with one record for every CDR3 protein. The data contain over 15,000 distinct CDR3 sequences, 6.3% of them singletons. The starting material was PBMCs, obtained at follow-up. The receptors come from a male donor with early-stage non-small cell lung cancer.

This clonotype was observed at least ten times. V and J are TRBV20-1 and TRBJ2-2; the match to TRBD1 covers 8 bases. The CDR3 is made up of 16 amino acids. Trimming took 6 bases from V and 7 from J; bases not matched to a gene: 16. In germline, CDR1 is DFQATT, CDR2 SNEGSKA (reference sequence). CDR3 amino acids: CSASNRDRISGGELFF. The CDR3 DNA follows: TGCAGTGCGAGTAACCGGGACAGGATATCGGGCGGGGAGCTGTTTTTT.

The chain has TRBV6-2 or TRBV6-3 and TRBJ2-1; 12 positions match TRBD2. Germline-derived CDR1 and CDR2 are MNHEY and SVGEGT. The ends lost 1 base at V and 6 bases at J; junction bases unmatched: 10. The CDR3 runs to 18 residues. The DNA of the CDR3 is TGTGCCAGCAGTTACTACTCCCCTGGACTAGCGGGGCTCAATGAGCAGTTCTTC. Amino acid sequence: CASSYYSPGLAGLNEQFF.

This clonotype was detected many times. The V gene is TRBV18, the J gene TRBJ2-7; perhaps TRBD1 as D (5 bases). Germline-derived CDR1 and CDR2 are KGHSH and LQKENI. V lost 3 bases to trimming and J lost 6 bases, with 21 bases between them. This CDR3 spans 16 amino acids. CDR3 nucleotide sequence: TGTGCCAGCTCACCGGGGCAGGGTCTCCCTCCGGGCGAGCAGTACTTC. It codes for CASSPGQGLPPGEQYF.

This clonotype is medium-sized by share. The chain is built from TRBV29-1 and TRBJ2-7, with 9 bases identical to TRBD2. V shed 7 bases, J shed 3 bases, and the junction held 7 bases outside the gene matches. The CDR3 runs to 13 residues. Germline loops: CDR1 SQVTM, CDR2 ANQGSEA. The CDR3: CSARTSENYEQYF. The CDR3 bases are TGCAGCGCTCGGACTAGCGAGAACTACGAGCAGTACTTC.

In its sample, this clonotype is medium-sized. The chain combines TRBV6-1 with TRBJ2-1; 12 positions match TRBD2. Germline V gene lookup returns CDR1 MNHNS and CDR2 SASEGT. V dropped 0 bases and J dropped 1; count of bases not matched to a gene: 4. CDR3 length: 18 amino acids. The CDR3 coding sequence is TGTGCCAGCAGTGAAGCCCCTGGGACTAGCGGGTCCTACAATGAGCAGTTCTTC. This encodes CASSEAPGTSGSYNEQFF.

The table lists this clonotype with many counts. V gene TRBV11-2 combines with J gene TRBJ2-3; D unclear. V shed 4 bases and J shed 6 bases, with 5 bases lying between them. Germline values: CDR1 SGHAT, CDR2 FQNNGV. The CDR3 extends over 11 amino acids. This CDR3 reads CASSSPDTQYF. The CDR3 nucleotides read TGTGCCAGCAGCTCTCCCGATACGCAGTATTTT.

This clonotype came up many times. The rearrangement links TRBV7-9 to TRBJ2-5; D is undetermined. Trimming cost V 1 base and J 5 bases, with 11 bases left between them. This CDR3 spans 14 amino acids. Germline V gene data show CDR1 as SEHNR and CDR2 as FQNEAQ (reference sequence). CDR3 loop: CASSLGLTGETQYF. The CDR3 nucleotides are TGTGCCAGCAGCTTAGGGCTCACCGGGGAGACCCAGTACTTC.

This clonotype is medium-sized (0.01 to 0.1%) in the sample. CDR3 protein: CASSWEGEQFF. In nucleotides, the CDR3 is TGCGCCAGCAGCTGGGAGGGTGAGCAGTTCTTC. This chain joins TRBV5-1 and TRBJ2-1, with 7 bases matching TRBD2. The V and J ends lost 3 bases and 9 bases, in that order; junction bases with no gene match: 0. This CDR3 is built from 11 residues. Germline CDR1 and CDR2: SGHRS and YFSETQ.

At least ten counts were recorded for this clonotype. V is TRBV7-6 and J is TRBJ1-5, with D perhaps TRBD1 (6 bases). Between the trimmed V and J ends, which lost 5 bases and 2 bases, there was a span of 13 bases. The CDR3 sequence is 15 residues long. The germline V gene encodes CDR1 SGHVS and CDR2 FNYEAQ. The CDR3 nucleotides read TGTGCCAGCAGCCCGGGACCAGGGGGCAATCAGCCCCAGCATTTT. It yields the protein CASSPGPGGNQPQHF.

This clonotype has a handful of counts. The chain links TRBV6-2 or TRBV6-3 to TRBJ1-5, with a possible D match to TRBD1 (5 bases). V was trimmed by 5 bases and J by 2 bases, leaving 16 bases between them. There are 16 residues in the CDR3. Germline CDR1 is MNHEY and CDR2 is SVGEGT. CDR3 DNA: TGTGCCAGCAGTAGGGGCCGGGGGATCGGCAATCAGCCCCAGCATTTT. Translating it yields CASSRGRGIGNQPQHF.

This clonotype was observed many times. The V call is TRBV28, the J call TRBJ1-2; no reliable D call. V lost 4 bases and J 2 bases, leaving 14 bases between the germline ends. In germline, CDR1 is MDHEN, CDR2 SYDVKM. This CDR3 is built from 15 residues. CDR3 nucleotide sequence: TGTGCCAGCAGTTCCCAGATGTCTAGGAACTATGGCTACACCTTC. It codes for CASSSQMSRNYGYTF.

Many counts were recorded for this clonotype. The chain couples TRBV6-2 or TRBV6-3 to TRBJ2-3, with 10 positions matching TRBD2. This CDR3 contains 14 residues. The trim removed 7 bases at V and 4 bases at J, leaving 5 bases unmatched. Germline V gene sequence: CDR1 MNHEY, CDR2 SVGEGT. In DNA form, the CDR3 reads TGTGCCAGCATGGCTAGCGGGAGTTCAGATACGCAGTATTTT. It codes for CASMASGSSDTQYF.

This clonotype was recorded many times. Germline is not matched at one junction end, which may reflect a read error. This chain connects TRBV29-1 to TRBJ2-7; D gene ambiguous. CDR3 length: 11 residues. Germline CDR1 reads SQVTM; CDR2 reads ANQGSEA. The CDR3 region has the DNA TGCAGTGTTGTAGGCAGCTACGAGCAGTACTTC. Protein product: CSVVGSYEQYF.

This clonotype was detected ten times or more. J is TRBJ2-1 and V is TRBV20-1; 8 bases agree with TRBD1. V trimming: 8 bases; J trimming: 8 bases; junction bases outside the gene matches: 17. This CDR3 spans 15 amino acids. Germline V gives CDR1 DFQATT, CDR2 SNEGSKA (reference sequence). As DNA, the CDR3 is TGCAGTAGTTACAGGGGGGATCACTCTAGGGATGAGCAGTTCTTC. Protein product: CSSYRGDHSRDEQFF.

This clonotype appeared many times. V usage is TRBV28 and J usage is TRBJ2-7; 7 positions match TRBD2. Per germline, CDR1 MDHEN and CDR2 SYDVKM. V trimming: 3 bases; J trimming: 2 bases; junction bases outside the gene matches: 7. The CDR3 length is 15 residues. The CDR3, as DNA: TGTGCCAGCAGTTTCGAAGCGGGACCACCCTACGAGCAGTACTTC. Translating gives CASSFEAGPPYEQYF.

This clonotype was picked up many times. The CDR3 coding sequence is TGCGCCAGCGGGGACTCATCCTACAATGAGCAGTTCTTC. This codes for CASGDSSYNEQFF. The rearrangement joins TRBV5-1 to TRBJ2-1; weak D call: TRBD2 (6 bases). Per the germline V gene, CDR1 is SGHRS and CDR2 is YFSETQ. The CDR3 covers 13 residues. V was trimmed by 7 bases and J by 1 base, leaving 9 bases between them.

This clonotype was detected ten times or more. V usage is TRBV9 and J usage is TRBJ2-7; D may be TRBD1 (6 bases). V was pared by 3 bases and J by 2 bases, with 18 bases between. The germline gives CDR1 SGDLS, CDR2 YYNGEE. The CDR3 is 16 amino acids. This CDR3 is CASSGDSRTDTYEQYF. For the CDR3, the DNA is TGTGCCAGCAGCGGAGATTCCAGGACAGATACCTACGAGCAGTACTTC.

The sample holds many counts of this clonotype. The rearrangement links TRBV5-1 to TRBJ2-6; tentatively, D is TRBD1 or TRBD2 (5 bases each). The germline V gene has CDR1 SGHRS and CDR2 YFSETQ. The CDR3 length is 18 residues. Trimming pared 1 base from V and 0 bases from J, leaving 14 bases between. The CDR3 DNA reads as TGCGCCAGCAGCTTGACCGGGACGGGAAGCTCTGGGGCCAACGTCCTGACTTTC. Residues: CASSLTGTGSSGANVLTF.

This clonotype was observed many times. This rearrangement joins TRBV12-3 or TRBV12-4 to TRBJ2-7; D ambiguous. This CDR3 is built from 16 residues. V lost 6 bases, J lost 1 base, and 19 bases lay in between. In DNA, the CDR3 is TGTGCCAGCAGGCGTCAGATATCGAGCAATTCCTACGAGCAGTACTTC. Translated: CASRRQISSNSYEQYF.

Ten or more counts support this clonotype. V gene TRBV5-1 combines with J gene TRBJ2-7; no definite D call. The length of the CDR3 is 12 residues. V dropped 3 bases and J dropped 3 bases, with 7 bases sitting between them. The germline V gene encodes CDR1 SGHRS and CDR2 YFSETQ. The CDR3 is CASSSTLYEQYF. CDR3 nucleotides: TGCGCCAGCAGCTCGACGCTCTACGAGCAGTACTTC.

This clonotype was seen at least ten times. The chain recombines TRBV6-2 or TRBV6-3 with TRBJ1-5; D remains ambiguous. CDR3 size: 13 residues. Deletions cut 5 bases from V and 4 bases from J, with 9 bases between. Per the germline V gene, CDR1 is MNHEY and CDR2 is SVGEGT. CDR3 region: CASSISRNQPQHF. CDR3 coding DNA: TGTGCCAGCAGTATAAGTAGAAATCAGCCCCAGCATTTT.

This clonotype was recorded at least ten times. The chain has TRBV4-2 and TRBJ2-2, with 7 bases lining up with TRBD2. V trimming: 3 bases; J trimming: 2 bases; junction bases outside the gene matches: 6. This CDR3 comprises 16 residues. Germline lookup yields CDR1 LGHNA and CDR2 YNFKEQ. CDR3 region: CASSQEAGTNTGELFF. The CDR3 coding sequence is TGTGCCAGCAGCCAGGAAGCGGGAACTAACACCGGGGAGCTGTTTTTT.

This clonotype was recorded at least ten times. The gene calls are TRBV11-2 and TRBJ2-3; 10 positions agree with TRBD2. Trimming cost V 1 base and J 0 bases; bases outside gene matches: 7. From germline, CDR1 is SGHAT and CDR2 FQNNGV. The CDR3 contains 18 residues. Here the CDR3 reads CASSLGASGSRSTDTQYF. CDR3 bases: TGTGCCAGCAGCTTAGGGGCTAGCGGGAGCCGAAGCACAGATACGCAGTATTTT.

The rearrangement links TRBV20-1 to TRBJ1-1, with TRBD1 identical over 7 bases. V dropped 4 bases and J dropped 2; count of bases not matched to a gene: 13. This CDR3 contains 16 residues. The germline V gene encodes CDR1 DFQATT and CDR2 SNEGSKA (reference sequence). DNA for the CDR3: TGCAGTGCTACTCGACCCCCCGGGACAGCAAACACTGAAGCTTTCTTT. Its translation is CSATRPPGTANTEAFF.

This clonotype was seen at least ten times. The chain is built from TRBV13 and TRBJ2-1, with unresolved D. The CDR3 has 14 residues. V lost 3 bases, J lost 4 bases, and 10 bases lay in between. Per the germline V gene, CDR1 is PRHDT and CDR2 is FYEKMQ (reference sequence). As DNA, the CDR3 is TGTGCCAGCAGCTTCGGCGGCCATTACAATGAGCAGTTCTTC. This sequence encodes CASSFGGHYNEQFF.

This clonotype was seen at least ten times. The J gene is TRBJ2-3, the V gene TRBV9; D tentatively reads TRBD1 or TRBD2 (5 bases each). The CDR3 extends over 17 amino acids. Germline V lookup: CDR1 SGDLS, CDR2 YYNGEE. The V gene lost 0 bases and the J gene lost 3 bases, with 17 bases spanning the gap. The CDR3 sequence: CASSVEGTAPLTDTQYF. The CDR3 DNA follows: TGTGCCAGCAGCGTAGAAGGGACGGCACCCCTTACAGATACGCAGTATTTT. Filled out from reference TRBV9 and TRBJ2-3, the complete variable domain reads DSGVTQTPKHLITATGQRVTLRCSPRSGDLSVYWYQQSLDQGLQFLIQYYNGEERAKGNILERFSAQQFPDLHSELNLSSLELGDSALYFCASSVEGTAPLTDTQYFGPGTRLTVL.

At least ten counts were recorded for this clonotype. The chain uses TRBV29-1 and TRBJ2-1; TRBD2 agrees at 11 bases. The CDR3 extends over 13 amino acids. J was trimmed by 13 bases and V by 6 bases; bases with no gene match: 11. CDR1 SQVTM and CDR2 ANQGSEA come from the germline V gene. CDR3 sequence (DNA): TGCAGCGTGACGACTAGCGGGACCGAAAAACAGTTCTTC. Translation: CSVTTSGTEKQFF.

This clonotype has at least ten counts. The CDR3 protein is CASSQGLGTSGYNEQFF. The CDR3 DNA follows: TGCGCCAGCAGCCAAGGGCTCGGGACTAGCGGTTACAATGAGCAGTTCTTC. The J gene is TRBJ2-1, the V gene TRBV4-1; 11 bases are a match to TRBD2. V shed 1 base and J 4 bases; nucleotides not matched to a gene: 6. The length of the CDR3 is 17 residues. The germline V gene has CDR1 MGHRA and CDR2 YSYEKL.

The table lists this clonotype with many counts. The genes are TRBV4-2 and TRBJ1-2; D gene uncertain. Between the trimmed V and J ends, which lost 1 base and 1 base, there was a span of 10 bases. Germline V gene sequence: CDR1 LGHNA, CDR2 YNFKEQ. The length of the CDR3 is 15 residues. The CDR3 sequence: CASSQAPQLNYGYTF. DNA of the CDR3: TGTGCCAGCAGCCAAGCCCCCCAGCTTAACTATGGCTACACCTTC.

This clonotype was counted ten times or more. The CDR3 coding sequence is TGTGCCAGCAGTGAGGTTTCTGGGGCCAACGTCCTGACTTTC. Its protein is CASSEVSGANVLTF. The chain employs TRBV6-2 or TRBV6-3 and TRBJ2-6, with unresolved D. V was shortened by 5 bases and J by 1 base, with 6 bases between the two germline ends. Germline values: CDR1 MNHEY, CDR2 SVGEGT. This CDR3 comprises 14 residues.